This TCR beta chain was identified during a study of graft-versus-host responses after intestinal transplantation. Whole-study findings and limits: Early HvG declines after transplant were associated with peak circulating GvH clone levels.

TCRdb's copy holds only in-frame clones and misses some; the assay was immunoSEQ multiplex PCR. The sample has about 47,000 clones; roughly 96% are singletons. Germline V gene lookup returns CDR1 SGHAT and CDR2 FQNNGV. The CDR3 is 15 amino acids. V lost 3 bases, J lost 2 bases, and 13 bases lay in between. Remarks on this clone: Its antigen is currently unknown.

The V call is TRBV11-2, the J call TRBJ2-5; tentatively, D is TRBD1 (5 bases). This sequence originates from a human donor who was the organ donor for an intestinal transplant. The sample here was unstimulated CD8+ T cells sorted from spleen or lymph node cells, taken before transplant. The CDR3 reads CASSFEGHQQETQYF. The DNA for the CDR3 is TGTGCCAGCAGCTTTGAAGGACACCAACAAGAGACCCAGTACTTC.